The entry below gives a single TCR beta chain sequence along with its context. This sample is part of a study of blood T cell repertoires in COVID-19. Here immunoSEQ multiplex PCR was the method, and the copy in TCRdb shows in-frame clones only, minus some. The sample lists about 320,000 clones; approximately 85% were seen once. The CDR3 runs to 16 residues. V dropped 0 bases and J dropped 10; count of bases not matched to a gene: 8. The germline CDR1 and CDR2 sequences are MGHRA and YSYEKL. V is TRBV4-1 and J is TRBJ1-6; 8 nucleotides agree with TRBD1. The material sequenced was peripheral blood. The receptor was isolated from a human donor in a cohort sampled during active COVID-19. The CDR3 DNA reads as TGCGCCAGCAGCCAAGAAGGCAGGGGGCTCAACTCACCCCTCCACTTT. Its translation is CASSQEGRGLNSPLHF.